This T cell receptor beta chain was found in a study of neurological immune-mediated disorders. A single record per CDR3 protein comes from TCRdb applying MiXCR to the 5' RACE reads. This table has 39,000 or so distinct CDR3 sequences, more than 4.5% appearing once. This clonotype was recorded at least ten times. CDR1 is LGHNA, CDR2 YNFKEQ, per germline. The J segment lost 2 bases and the V segment lost 1 base, leaving 9 bases of the junction unmatched. The CDR3 totals 19 residues. Sequencing used CD4+ T cells from blood. The V and J genes are TRBV4-2 and TRBJ2-3, with 13 bases identical to TRBD2. The TCR was taken from a man aged 18 to 35 in good health. The CDR3 DNA reads TGTGCCAGCAGCCAAGGACCGGGACTAGCGGGGATATACACAGATACGCAGTATTTT. Its translation: CASSQGPGLAGIYTDTQYF.